Listed below are T cell receptor beta chains from one sample, sequenced in a study of cytomegalovirus exposure and HLA in healthy donors. Assay used: immunoSEQ multiplex PCR; TCRdb lists only in-frame clones, some missing. The sample shows some 65,000 clones, roughly 80% of them seen only once. Sequencing used PBMCs. The receptor set was obtained from a girl between 5 and 17 years old in good health and CMV-seropositive. Each CDR3 is given with its conserved first and last residue. The order of the fields is CDR3 DNA, CDR3 protein, J gene, clone size, V gene, D gene. A D gene is named only where the DNA matches it firmly. The size field is filled for only some rows; it gives once, few, many or a size class.

CDR3nt: TGTGCCAGCAGCTCTAGCGGGAATAGGGGTGAGCAGTTCTTC; CDR3aa: CASSSSGNRGEQFF; j_gene: TRBJ2-1; abundance: NA; v_gene: TRBV7-2; d_gene: TRBD2
CDR3nt: TGTGCCAGTAGTATTTTCCCTAATCAGCCCCAGCATTTT; CDR3aa: CASSIFPNQPQHF; j_gene: TRBJ1-5; abundance: NA; v_gene: TRBV19; d_gene: NA
CDR3nt: TGTGCCAGCAGCGCCGCGCCATCCGACAGGTCTAAAATCTATAATTCACCCCTCCACTTT; CDR3aa: CASSAAPSDRSKIYNSPLHF; j_gene: TRBJ1-6; abundance: NA; v_gene: TRBV21-1; d_gene: NA
CDR3nt: TGTGCCAGCAGTGAGGGCAGGAACCTGGGCGGCTACACCTTC; CDR3aa: CASSEGRNLGGYTF; j_gene: TRBJ1-2; abundance: NA; v_gene: TRBV25-1; d_gene: NA
CDR3nt: TGTGCCAGCAGTCCTCCGACAGGGAGCTCCTACGAGCAGTACTTC; CDR3aa: CASSPPTGSSYEQYF; j_gene: TRBJ2-7; abundance: NA; v_gene: TRBV28; d_gene: TRBD1
CDR3nt: TGTGCCAGCAGTTCCTTGGAGACTAGCCGGCACTACGAGCAGTACTTC; CDR3aa: CASSSLETSRHYEQYF; j_gene: TRBJ2-7; abundance: NA; v_gene: TRBV28; d_gene: TRBD2
CDR3nt: TGTGCCAGCAGCCCAAGACAGGGGAGCATAGCGACTAATGAAAAACTGTTTTTT; CDR3aa: CASSPRQGSIATNEKLFF; j_gene: TRBJ1-4; abundance: NA; v_gene: TRBV7-6; d_gene: TRBD1
CDR3nt: TGTGCCACCAGCAGGGACACTGGTTTTGTTCAGCCCCAGCATTTT; CDR3aa: CATSRDTGFVQPQHF; j_gene: TRBJ1-5; abundance: once; v_gene: TRBV15; d_gene: NA
CDR3nt: TGTGCCAGCAGCCCCCCGGGGGGCGAGGCTGAGGAGACCCAGTACTTC; CDR3aa: CASSPPGGEAEETQYF; j_gene: TRBJ2-5; abundance: NA; v_gene: TRBV7-9; d_gene: NA
CDR3nt: TGTGCCAGCAGCTCCGGAGATGAAAAACTGTTTTTT; CDR3aa: CASSSGDEKLFF; j_gene: TRBJ1-4; abundance: NA; v_gene: TRBV7-9; d_gene: NA
CDR3nt: TGTGCCAGCAGCTCGGGACAGGGCCCCTACGAGCAGTACTTC; CDR3aa: CASSSGQGPYEQYF; j_gene: TRBJ2-7; abundance: few; v_gene: TRBV7-2; d_gene: TRBD1
CDR3nt: TGTGCCACCAGCAGAGGGGCTCGGGGGGATGGCTACACCTTC; CDR3aa: CATSRGARGDGYTF; j_gene: TRBJ1-2; abundance: NA; v_gene: TRBV15; d_gene: NA
CDR3nt: TGTGCCTGGAGTTCCGCCGGGACAGATATTTACAATGAGCAGTTCTTC; CDR3aa: CAWSSAGTDIYNEQFF; j_gene: TRBJ2-1; abundance: few; v_gene: TRBV30; d_gene: TRBD1
CDR3nt: TGTGCCATCAGTGTAAGGGGAGGGAGGGCTGGGAACCCGAAGTATGAAGCTTTCTTT; CDR3aa: CAISVRGGRAGNPKYEAFF; j_gene: TRBJ1-1; abundance: NA; v_gene: TRBV10-3; d_gene: NA
CDR3nt: TGTGCCAGCAGCTTAGCGTGGGGAACGGGGGGCTACACCTTC; CDR3aa: CASSLAWGTGGYTF; j_gene: TRBJ1-2; abundance: NA; v_gene: TRBV7-9; d_gene: NA
CDR3nt: TGTGCCAGCAGTTACTCGTGGAGGGGGCAACACGAGCAGTACTTC; CDR3aa: CASSYSWRGQHEQYF; j_gene: TRBJ2-7; abundance: NA; v_gene: TRBV6-5; d_gene: NA
CDR3nt: TGTGCCAGCAGTGAGTATAGCAATCAGCCCCAGCATTTT; CDR3aa: CASSEYSNQPQHF; j_gene: TRBJ1-5; abundance: NA; v_gene: TRBV5-4; d_gene: NA
CDR3nt: TGCACCAGCAGCCAGGAGGAGGGGGCGCCTGAAGCTTTCTTT; CDR3aa: CTSSQEEGAPEAFF; j_gene: TRBJ1-1; abundance: once; v_gene: TRBV1; d_gene: NA
CDR3nt: TGTGCCAGCAGAGGGGCGAACACCGGGGAGCTGTTTTTT; CDR3aa: CASRGANTGELFF; j_gene: TRBJ2-2; abundance: NA; v_gene: TRBV28; d_gene: NA
CDR3nt: TGTGCCTGGAGTGCGACAGGTCCCTACGAGCAGTACTTC; CDR3aa: CAWSATGPYEQYF; j_gene: TRBJ2-7; abundance: NA; v_gene: TRBV30; d_gene: NA
CDR3nt: TGTGCCAGCAGTTTAAGCGGGAGGGCGCACAGGGAGACCCAGTACTTC; CDR3aa: CASSLSGRAHRETQYF; j_gene: TRBJ2-5; abundance: once; v_gene: TRBV2; d_gene: TRBD2
CDR3nt: TGTGCCAGCAGCGTAGAGGAGAATGGCTACACCTTC; CDR3aa: CASSVEENGYTF; j_gene: TRBJ1-2; abundance: NA; v_gene: TRBV9; d_gene: NA
CDR3nt: TGCGCCAGCAGCCAGAACAACCACCAAGAGACCCAGTACTTC; CDR3aa: CASSQNNHQETQYF; j_gene: TRBJ2-5; abundance: NA; v_gene: TRBV5-1; d_gene: NA
CDR3nt: TGTGCCAGCAGCTTCGACCTACACAGGGGGGACTATGGCTACACCTTC; CDR3aa: CASSFDLHRGDYGYTF; j_gene: TRBJ1-2; abundance: once; v_gene: TRBV7-8; d_gene: TRBD1
CDR3nt: TGTGCCAGCAGCGAAACGCAGGGGGCGCAGAACACCTTC; CDR3aa: CASSETQGAQNTF; j_gene: TRBJ1-2; abundance: NA; v_gene: TRBV9; d_gene: TRBD1
CDR3nt: TGTGCCAGCAGCAGTAGGACAGGGGGCGAGCAGTACTTC; CDR3aa: CASSSRTGGEQYF; j_gene: TRBJ2-7; abundance: NA; v_gene: TRBV11-2; d_gene: TRBD1
CDR3nt: TGTGCCAGCAGTTGGGGCTACGAGCAGTACTTC; CDR3aa: CASSWGYEQYF; j_gene: TRBJ2-7; abundance: NA; v_gene: TRBV2; d_gene: NA
CDR3nt: TGTGCCAGCAGTCTAACAGGGAACTACGAGCAGTACTTC; CDR3aa: CASSLTGNYEQYF; j_gene: TRBJ2-7; abundance: NA; v_gene: TRBV25-1; d_gene: NA
CDR3nt: TGTGCCAGCAGTTCGGGGGGGGAGGGAGACTATGGCTACACCTTC; CDR3aa: CASSSGGEGDYGYTF; j_gene: TRBJ1-2; abundance: NA; v_gene: TRBV28; d_gene: NA
CDR3nt: TGCGCCAGCAGCCAAGCCGGAGGTGGTTGGCGTCAAGAGACCCAGTACTTC; CDR3aa: CASSQAGGGWRQETQYF; j_gene: TRBJ2-5; abundance: NA; v_gene: TRBV4-1; d_gene: NA
CDR3nt: TGTGCCAGCAGCTCAGGCGGGATTTACAATGAGCAGTTCTTC; CDR3aa: CASSSGGIYNEQFF; j_gene: TRBJ2-1; abundance: NA; v_gene: TRBV5-4; d_gene: NA